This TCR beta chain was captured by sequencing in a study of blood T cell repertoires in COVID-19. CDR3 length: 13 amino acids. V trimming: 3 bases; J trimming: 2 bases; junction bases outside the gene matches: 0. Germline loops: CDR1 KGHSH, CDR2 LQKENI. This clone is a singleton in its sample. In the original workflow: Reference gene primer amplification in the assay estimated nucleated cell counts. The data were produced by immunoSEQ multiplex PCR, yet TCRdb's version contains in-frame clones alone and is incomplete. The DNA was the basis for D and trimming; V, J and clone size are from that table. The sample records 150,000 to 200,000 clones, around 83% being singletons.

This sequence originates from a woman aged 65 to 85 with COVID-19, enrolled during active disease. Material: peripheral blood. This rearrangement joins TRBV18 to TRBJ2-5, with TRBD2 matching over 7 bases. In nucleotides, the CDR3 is TGTGCCAGCTCACCGGGGGGGCAAGAGACCCAGTACTTC. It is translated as CASSPGGQETQYF.